This passage covers 17 T cell receptor beta chains from one sample sequenced in a study of blood T cell repertoires in COVID-19. Profiling relied on immunoSEQ multiplex PCR, and the TCRdb table lists in-frame clones only, not all of them. The sample carries more than 300,000 clones, approximately 90% recorded once. Sequencing was done on a sample of PBMCs or T cells enriched from blood (not recorded which). These TCRs come from a woman aged 18-29 years who had recovered from COVID-19.

The chain links TRBV2 to TRBJ1-2; D is unclear. The germline V gene encodes CDR1 SNHLY and CDR2 FYNNEI. V lost 6 bases, J lost 6 bases, and 20 bases lay in between. The CDR3 covers 15 residues. This CDR3 is CASSESGEISDGYTF. CDR3 nucleotide sequence: TGTGCCAGCAGCGAGTCGGGAGAAATAAGTGATGGCTACACCTTC.

The chain couples TRBV20-1 to TRBJ1-5; no reliable D call. Germline-derived CDR1 and CDR2 are DFQATT and SNEGSKA (reference sequence). The CDR3 is 14 residues long. V was trimmed by 5 bases and J by 1 base, leaving 12 bases between them. The CDR3 spells CSARGESSNQPQHF. The CDR3 DNA reads as TGCAGTGCTCGTGGAGAATCGAGCAATCAGCCCCAGCATTTT.

The V call is TRBV6-2 or TRBV6-3, the J call TRBJ1-6; D perhaps matches TRBD1 (5 bases). The germline V gene encodes CDR1 MNHEY and CDR2 SVGEGT. The CDR3 is 14 amino acids. V lost 5 bases, J lost 9 bases, and 14 bases lay in between. CDR3 amino acids: CASSAVHGGSPLHF. The CDR3 DNA reads TGTGCCAGCAGTGCCGTCCACGGGGGTTCACCCCTCCACTTT.

V gene TRBV7-3 combines with J gene TRBJ1-6; no clear D. This CDR3 region has 15 residues. The V end lost 3 bases, the J end lost 5 bases, and 11 bases lay between the germline ends. Per germline, CDR1 SGHTA and CDR2 FQGTGA. CDR3 in DNA: TGTGCCAGCAGCTTTGGAGGGCTTAATAATTCACCCCTCCACTTT. It yields the protein CASSFGGLNNSPLHF.

The rearrangement uses TRBV6-5 and TRBJ2-1; 7 bases are shared with TRBD2. This CDR3 is built from 14 residues. CDR1 is MNHEY and CDR2 is SVGAGI in the germline V gene. J lost 7 bases, V lost 0 bases, and 3 bases had no gene match. CDR3 sequence reads: CASSYSSGVNEQFF. The CDR3 bases are TGTGCCAGCAGTTACTCGAGCGGGGTGAATGAGCAGTTCTTC.

The chain combines TRBV3-1 (or the pseudogene TRBV3-2) with TRBJ2-7; the D is unclear. CDR1 and CDR2 (germline): LGHDT, YNNKEL (reference sequence). V was cut by 1 base and J by 2 bases, with 12 bases left in between. This CDR3 has 15 amino acids. The chain's CDR3 is CASSQGWAVTYEQYF. CDR3 DNA: TGTGCCAGCAGCCAAGGGTGGGCAGTTACCTACGAGCAGTACTTC.

This clone was observed many times. The junction shows a germline mismatch at one end, possibly a read error. The rearrangement links TRBV28 to TRBJ1-2; 7 bases align to TRBD1. This CDR3 is built from 11 residues. The germline gives CDR1 MDHEN, CDR2 SYDVKM. Here the CDR3 reads CASSRWDSVYF. CDR3 in DNA: TGTGCCAGCAGTCGCTGGGACAGCGTATACTTC.

This clone showed up just a few times. The chain joins TRBV19 to TRBJ2-4; TRBD1 aligns across 8 bases. Germline CDR1 LNHDA, CDR2 SQIVND (reference sequence). V shed 6 bases and J 6 bases; nucleotides not matched to a gene: 4. This CDR3 comprises 13 residues. DNA for the CDR3: TGTGCCAGTAGCCAGGGGGCGCTAAACATTCAGTACTTC. Amino acid sequence: CASSQGALNIQYF.

The chain employs TRBV19 and TRBJ1-2; 7 bases are shared with TRBD1. This CDR3 is 14 amino acids long. The J segment lost 2 bases and the V segment lost 6 bases, leaving 6 bases of the junction unmatched. The germline gives CDR1 LNHDA, CDR2 SQIVND (reference sequence). The CDR3 is CASRTEGQNYGYTF. Written as DNA, the CDR3 is TGTGCCAGTAGGACGGAGGGACAGAACTATGGCTACACCTTC. Filled out from reference TRBV19 and TRBJ1-2, the complete variable domain reads DGGITQSPKYLFRKEGQNVTLSCEQNLNHDAMYWYRQDPGQGLRLIYYSQIVNDFQKGDIAEGYSVSREKKESFPLTVTSAQKNPTAFYLCASRTEGQNYGYTFGSGTRLTVV.

The CDR3 sequence is CASSLERGGQSTGELFF. CDR3 nucleotide sequence: TGTGCCAGCAGCTTAGAGCGGGGGGGCCAGTCCACCGGGGAGCTGTTTTTT. The chain couples TRBV11-3 to TRBJ2-2; 9 positions agree with TRBD2. This CDR3 has 17 residues. J was trimmed by 4 bases and V by 0 bases; bases with no gene match: 6. Germline CDR1 SGHNT, CDR2 YENEEA.

The CDR3 sequence is CASSSTGANYGYTF. The CDR3 DNA is TGTGCCAGCAGTTCCACGGGGGCTAACTATGGCTACACCTTC. The gene calls are TRBV28 and TRBJ1-2; D possibly corresponds to TRBD1 (5 bases). The length of the CDR3 is 14 residues. Per the germline V gene, CDR1 is MDHEN and CDR2 is SYDVKM. V dropped 4 bases and J dropped 0 bases, with 9 bases sitting between them.

This rearrangement joins TRBV7-9 to TRBJ1-3; D gene unclear. This CDR3 contains 14 residues. In germline, CDR1 is SEHNR, CDR2 FQNEAQ (reference sequence). V lost 3 bases, J lost 1 base, and 7 bases lay in between. The CDR3: CASSFGSSGNTIYF. In DNA form, the CDR3 reads TGTGCCAGCAGCTTCGGTAGTTCTGGAAACACCATATATTTT.

The V call is TRBV7-2, the J call TRBJ2-5, with 8 bases lining up with TRBD2. Germline lookup yields CDR1 SGHTA and CDR2 FQGNSA. This CDR3 spans 17 amino acids. The J segment lost 0 bases and the V segment lost 1 base, leaving 7 bases of the junction unmatched. The CDR3 is CASSLVRWRGDQETQYF. In DNA, the CDR3 is TGTGCCAGCAGCTTAGTTCGTTGGCGGGGGGACCAAGAGACCCAGTACTTC.

The chain carries TRBV28 and TRBJ1-5, with 7 bases lining up with TRBD1. The V and J ends lost 6 bases and 1 base, in that order; junction bases with no gene match: 12. This CDR3 region has 17 residues. Germline CDR1 and CDR2: MDHEN and SYDVKM. The CDR3 region is CASRTPISTGSNQPQHF. The CDR3 nucleotides are TGTGCCAGCAGAACTCCTATCTCGACAGGGAGCAATCAGCCCCAGCATTTT.

This clone was seen once. The chain carries TRBV25-1 and TRBJ1-1, with D hard to call. V gave up 0 bases and J gave up 0 bases, with 8 bases separating them. CDR3 length: 15 residues. Per the germline V gene, CDR1 is MGHDK and CDR2 is SYGVNS. The CDR3 sequence: CASSEYSSMNTEAFF. The CDR3 DNA sequence: TGTGCCAGCAGTGAATATAGCTCAATGAACACTGAAGCTTTCTTT.

The V gene is TRBV5-4, the J gene TRBJ2-3, with TRBD2 as a possible D gene (7 bases). The length of the CDR3 is 16 residues. Trimming took off 3 bases at V and 5 bases at J, with 19 bases between the two ends. Per germline, CDR1 SGHNT and CDR2 YYREEE (reference sequence). CDR3 in amino acids: CASSYAGASLVDTQYF. The CDR3 DNA reads as TGTGCCAGCAGCTACGCGGGGGCCTCGCTAGTAGATACGCAGTATTTT.

The rearrangement uses TRBV6-5 and TRBJ2-1, with 7 bases aligning to TRBD1. The ends lost 2 bases at V and 4 bases at J; junction bases unmatched: 8. This CDR3 region has 16 residues. The germline V gene has CDR1 MNHEY and CDR2 SVGAGI. DNA for the CDR3: TGTGCCAGCAGTTACCCCACAGGGGTGGGTTACAATGAGCAGTTCTTC. It translates to CASSYPTGVGYNEQFF.